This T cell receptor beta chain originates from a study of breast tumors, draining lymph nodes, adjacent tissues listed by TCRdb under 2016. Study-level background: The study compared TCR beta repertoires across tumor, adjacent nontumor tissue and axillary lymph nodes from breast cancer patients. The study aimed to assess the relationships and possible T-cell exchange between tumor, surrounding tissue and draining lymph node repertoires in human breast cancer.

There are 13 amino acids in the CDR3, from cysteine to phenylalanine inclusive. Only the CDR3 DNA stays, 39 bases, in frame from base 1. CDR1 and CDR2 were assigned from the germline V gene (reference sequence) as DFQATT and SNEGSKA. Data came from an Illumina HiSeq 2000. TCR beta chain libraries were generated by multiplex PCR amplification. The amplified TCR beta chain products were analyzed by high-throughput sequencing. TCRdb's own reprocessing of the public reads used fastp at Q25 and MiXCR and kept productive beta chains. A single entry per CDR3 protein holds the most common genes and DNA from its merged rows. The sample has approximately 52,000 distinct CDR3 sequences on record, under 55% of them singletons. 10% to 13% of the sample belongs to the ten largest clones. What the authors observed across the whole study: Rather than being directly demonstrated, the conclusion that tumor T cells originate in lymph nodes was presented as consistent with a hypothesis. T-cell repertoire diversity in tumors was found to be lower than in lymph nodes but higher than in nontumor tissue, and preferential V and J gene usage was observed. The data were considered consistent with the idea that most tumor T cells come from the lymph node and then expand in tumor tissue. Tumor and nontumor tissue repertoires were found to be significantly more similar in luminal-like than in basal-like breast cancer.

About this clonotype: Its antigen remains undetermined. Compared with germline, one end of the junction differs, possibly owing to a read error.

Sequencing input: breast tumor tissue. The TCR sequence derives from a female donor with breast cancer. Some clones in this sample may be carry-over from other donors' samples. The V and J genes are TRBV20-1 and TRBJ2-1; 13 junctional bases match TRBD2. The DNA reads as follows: TGCAGTGCTCGGACTAGCGGGGGCAATCAGCAGTTCTTC. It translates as CSARTSGGNQQFF.